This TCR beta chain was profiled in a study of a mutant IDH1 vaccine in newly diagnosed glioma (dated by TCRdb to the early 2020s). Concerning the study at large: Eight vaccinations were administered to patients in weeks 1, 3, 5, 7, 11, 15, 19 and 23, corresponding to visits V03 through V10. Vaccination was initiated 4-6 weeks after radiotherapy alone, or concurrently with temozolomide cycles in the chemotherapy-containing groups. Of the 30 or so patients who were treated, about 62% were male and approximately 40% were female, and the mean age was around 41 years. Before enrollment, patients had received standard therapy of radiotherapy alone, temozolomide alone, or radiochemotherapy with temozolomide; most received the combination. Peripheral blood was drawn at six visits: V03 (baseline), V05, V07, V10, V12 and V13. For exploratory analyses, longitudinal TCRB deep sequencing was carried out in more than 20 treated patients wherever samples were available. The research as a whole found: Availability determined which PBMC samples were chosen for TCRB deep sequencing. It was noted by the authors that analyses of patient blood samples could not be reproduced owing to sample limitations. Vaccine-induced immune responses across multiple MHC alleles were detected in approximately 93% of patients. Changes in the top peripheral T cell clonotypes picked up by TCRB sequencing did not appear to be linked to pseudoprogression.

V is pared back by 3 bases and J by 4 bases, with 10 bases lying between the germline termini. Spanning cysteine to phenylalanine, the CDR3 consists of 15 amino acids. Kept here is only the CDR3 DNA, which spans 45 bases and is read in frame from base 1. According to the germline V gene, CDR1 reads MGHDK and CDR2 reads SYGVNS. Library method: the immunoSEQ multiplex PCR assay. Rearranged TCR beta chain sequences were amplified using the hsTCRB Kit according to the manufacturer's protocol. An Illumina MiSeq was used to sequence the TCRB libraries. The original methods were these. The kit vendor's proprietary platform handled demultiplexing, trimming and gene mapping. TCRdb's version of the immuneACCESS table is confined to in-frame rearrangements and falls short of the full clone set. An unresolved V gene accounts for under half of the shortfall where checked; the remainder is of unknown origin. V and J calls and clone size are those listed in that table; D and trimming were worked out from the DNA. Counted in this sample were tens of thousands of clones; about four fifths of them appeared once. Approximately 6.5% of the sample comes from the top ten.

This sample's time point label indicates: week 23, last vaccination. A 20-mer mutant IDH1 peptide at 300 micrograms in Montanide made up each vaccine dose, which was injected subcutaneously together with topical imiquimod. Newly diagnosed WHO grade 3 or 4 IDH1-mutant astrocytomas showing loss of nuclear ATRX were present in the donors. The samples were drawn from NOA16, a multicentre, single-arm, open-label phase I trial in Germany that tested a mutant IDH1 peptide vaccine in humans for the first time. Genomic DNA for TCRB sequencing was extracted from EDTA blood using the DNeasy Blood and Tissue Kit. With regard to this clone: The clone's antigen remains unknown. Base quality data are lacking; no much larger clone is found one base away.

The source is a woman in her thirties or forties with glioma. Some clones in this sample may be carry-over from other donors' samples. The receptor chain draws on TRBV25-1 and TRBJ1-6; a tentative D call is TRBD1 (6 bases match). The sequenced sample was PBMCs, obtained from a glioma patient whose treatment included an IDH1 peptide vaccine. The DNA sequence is TGTGCCAGCAGTGATAGGGGGGGGTATAATTCACCCCTCCACTTT. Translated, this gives CASSDRGGYNSPLHF.